The entry that follows covers one TCR beta chain sequence. This specimen comes from a study of PD-L1 blockade in urothelial cancer. This table comes from immunoSEQ multiplex PCR, and its TCRdb copy is limited to in-frame clones, with some not included. The sample yields approximately 39,000 clones, around 89% seen once. The germline V gene has CDR1 SGHTS and CDR2 YDEGEE. The V and J ends lost 0 bases and 2 bases respectively, with 5 bases between them. The CDR3 extends over 13 amino acids. The chain has TRBV5-8 and TRBJ1-2; D might be TRBD1 (5 bases). The sample was PBMCs, taken around atezolizumab (anti-PD-L1) treatment. This sequence was found in a man aged 55 to 70 with urothelial cancer. As DNA, the CDR3 is TGTGCCAGCAGCTTGGCAGGGAACTATGGCTACACCTTC. Protein sequence: CASSLAGNYGYTF.